This T cell receptor (beta chain) was identified in a study of shared clonotypes between healthy human individuals. Remarks on this clone: The antigen remains unidentified.

Findings of the study overall: Non-shared clonotypes showed lower generation probabilities than clonotypes common to all four donors. A generally larger estimated richness was seen in naive subsets than in memory subsets.

Sequenced by immunoSEQ multiplex PCR; TCRdb stores in-frame clones only, minus some. The data show about 2.3 million clones, 92% seen once. The TCR was taken from a man aged 18 to 30 in good health. Some clones in this sample may be carry-over from other donors' samples. The sequenced sample was naive CD4+ T cells from PBMCs. Subset defined: CD45RA+ positively selected.

The DNA for the CDR3 is TGTGCCAGCAGCAACGGCCCGAGCGGGAGGAAAACCGGGGAGCTGTTTTTT. Translation: CASSNGPSGRKTGELFF. This chain uses TRBV5-6 with TRBJ2-2, with TRBD2 matching over 9 bases. CDR1 is SGHDT and CDR2 is YYEEEE in the germline V gene. After removal of 4 bases from V and 5 bases from J, the junction contained 12 bases not matched to a gene. The CDR3 is made up of 17 amino acids.